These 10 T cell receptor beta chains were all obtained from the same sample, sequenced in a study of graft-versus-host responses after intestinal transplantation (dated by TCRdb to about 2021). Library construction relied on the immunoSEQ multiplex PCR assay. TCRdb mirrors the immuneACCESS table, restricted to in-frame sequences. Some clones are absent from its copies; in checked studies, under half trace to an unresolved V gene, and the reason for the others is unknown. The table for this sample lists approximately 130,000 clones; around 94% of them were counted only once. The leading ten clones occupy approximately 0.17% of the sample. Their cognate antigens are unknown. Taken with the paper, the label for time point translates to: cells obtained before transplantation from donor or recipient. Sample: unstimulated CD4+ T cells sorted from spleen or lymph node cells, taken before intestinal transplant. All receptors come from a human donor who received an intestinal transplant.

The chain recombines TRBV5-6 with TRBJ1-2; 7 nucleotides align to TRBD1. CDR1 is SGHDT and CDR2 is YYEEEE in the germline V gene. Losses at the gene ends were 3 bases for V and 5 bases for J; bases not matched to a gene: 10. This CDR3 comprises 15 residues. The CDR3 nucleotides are TGTGCCAGCAGCTCCACAACGGGGACAGTTTATGGCTACACCTTC. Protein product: CASSSTTGTVYGYTF. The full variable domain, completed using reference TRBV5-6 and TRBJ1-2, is DAGVTQSPTHLIKTRGQQVTLRCSPKSGHDTVSWYQQALGQGPQFIFQYYEEEERQRGNFPDRFSGHQFPNYSSELNVNALLLGDSALYLCASSSTTGTVYGYTFGSGTRLTVV.

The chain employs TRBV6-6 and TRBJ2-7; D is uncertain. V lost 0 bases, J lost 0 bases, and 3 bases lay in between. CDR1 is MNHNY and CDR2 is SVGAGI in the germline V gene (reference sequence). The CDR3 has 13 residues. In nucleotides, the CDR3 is TGTGCCAGCAGTTACTCGAGCTCCTACGAGCAGTACTTC. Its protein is CASSYSSSYEQYF.

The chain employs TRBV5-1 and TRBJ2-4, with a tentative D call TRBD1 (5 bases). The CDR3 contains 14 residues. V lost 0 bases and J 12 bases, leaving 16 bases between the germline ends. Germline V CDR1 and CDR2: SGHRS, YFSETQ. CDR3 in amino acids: CASSLEGVSTGQYF. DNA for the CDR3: TGCGCCAGCAGCTTGGAAGGGGTCTCGACGGGTCAGTACTTC.

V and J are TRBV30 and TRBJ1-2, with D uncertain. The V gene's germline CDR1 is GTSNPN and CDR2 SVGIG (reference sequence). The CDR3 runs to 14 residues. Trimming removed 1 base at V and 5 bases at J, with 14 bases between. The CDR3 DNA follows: TGTGCCTGGAGTGCCGTAACAACGGGGTATGGCTACACCTTC. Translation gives CAWSAVTTGYGYTF.

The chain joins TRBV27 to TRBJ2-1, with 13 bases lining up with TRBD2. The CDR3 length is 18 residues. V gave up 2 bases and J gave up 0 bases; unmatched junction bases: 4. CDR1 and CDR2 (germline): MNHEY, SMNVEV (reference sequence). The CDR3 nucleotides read TGTGCCAGCAGTTTACTAGGACTAGCGGGAGCCTCCTACAATGAGCAGTTCTTC. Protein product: CASSLLGLAGASYNEQFF.

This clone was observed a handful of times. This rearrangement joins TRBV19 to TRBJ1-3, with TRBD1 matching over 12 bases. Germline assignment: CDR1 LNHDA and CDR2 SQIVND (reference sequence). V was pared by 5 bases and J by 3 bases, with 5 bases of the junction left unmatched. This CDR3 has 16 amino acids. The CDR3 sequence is CASSSRDRGLGNTIYF. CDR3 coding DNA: TGTGCCAGTAGTTCCCGGGACAGGGGGCTTGGAAACACCATATATTTT.

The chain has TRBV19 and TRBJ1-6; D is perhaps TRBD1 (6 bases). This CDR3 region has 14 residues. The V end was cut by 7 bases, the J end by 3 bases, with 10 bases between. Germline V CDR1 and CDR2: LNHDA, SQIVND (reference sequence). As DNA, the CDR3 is TGTGCCAGTACCCGCAGGGGCTATAATTCACCCCTCCACTTT. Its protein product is CASTRRGYNSPLHF.

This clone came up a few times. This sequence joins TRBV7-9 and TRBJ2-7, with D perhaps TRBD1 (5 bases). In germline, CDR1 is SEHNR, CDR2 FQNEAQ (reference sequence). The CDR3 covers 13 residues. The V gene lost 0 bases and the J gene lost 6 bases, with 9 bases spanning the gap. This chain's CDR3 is CASSLARVGEQYF. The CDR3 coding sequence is TGTGCCAGCAGCTTAGCCAGGGTGGGCGAGCAGTACTTC.

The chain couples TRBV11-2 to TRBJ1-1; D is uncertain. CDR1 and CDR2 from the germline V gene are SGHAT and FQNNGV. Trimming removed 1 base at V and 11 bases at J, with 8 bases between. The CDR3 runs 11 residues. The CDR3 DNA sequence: TGTGCCAGCAGCTTAGGAGAGTTGGCTTTCTTT. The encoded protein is CASSLGELAFF.

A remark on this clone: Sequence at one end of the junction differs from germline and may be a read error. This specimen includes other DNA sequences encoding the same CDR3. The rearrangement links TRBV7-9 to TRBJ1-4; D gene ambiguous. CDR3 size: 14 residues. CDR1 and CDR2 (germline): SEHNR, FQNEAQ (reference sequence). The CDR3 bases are TGCGCCAGCAGCTTAGTTCTCATAAATGAAAAACTGTTTTTT. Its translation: CASSLVLINEKLFF.